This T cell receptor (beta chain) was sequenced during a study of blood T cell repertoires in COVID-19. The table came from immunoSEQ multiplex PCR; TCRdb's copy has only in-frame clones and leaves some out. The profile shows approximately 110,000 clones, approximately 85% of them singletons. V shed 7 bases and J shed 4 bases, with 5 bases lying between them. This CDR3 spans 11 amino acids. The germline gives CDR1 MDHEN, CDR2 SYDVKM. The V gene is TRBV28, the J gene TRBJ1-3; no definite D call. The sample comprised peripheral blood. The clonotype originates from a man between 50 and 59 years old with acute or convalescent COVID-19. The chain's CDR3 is CASTVGNTIYF. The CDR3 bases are TGTGCCAGCACCGTGGGAAACACCATATATTTT.